This T cell receptor (beta chain) was captured by sequencing in a study of T cells in tuberculosis listed by TCRdb under 2018. Concerning the study at large: To characterize T cells specific for the mycobacterial lipid antigen glucose monomycolate (GMM), the study used CD1B tetramers together with high-throughput TCR immunosequencing. With approximately ten people per group, a South African clinical cohort compared IGRA-negative adolescents, IGRA-positive adolescents with latent tuberculosis, and adults with active tuberculosis. Study-level results and caveats: Smaller mean NN-distances to GMM-specific TCRs were observed in active tuberculosis TCR-alpha repertoires than in IGRA-negative controls, suggesting clonal expansion of GMM-specific TCRs. Which clinical samples got chosen depended on the availability of cryopreserved specimens, and the active tuberculosis cases were adults, whereas the controls were adolescents. A classifier using the diverse GMM-specific repertoire reached around 85% accuracy (AUROC about 0.91), compared with over 60% accuracy using GEM motif frequencies. The smaller NN-distances were partly driven by shorter CDR3-alpha lengths in active tuberculosis patients, and the difference for TCR-beta did not reach statistical significance.

The immunoSEQ multiplex PCR assay was used to generate TCR libraries, with TCR-beta and/or TCR-alpha/delta assays applied to each sample. The amplified TCR libraries were sequenced using the Illumina high-throughput platform. The study's own analysis went as follows. Clustering and dimensionality reduction were performed using pairwise TCRdist distances among GMM-specific receptors from ex vivo sorted or in vitro expanded T cells. Each clinical repertoire was scored by mean NN-distance, the average TCRdist to the nearest 10% of tetramer-positive reference sequences. GEM TCR motif frequency was calculated as the fraction of unique TCRs that matched known GEM sequences by V/J usage and CDR3 length. Active tuberculosis was classified by linear discriminant analysis with leave-one-out cross-validation, implemented in scikit-learn. Drawn from immuneACCESS, this table holds only the in-frame rearrangements with V and J called that TCRdb kept. Clones are partly lost; checked studies trace under half to an unresolved V gene and leave the rest unexplained. V, J and clone size were drawn from that table, and D and trimming were deduced from the DNA. The table for this sample lists about 24,000 clones; 95% of them were counted only once. The ten largest clonotypes hold roughly 9% of the sample.

At study entry, a tuberculin skin test and the QuantiFERON-TB GOLD In-Tube IGRA were used to screen adolescents for latent tuberculosis infection. Immunosequencing was performed on unsorted cryopreserved PBMC, with roughly 100,000 T cells per clinical donor covered on average. Eleven high schools in the Worcester region of the Western Cape, South Africa, served as enrollment sites for adolescents aged 12 to 18 years. Roughly 10 M. tuberculosis-infected adolescents and roughly ten uninfected adolescents were selected, with the two groups matched for age and sex. Adolescent PBMC were isolated from freshly drawn heparinized blood by density centrifugation and cryopreserved. To note about this clone: Its antigen target is currently unknown. No clone much larger than this one lies a single base away; base qualities are absent.

Germline trimming amounts to 7 bases on V and 4 bases on J, with 16 as the count of junction bases outside the gene matches. The CDR3 spans 16 residues, from the cysteine through the phenylalanine. Just CDR3 DNA is preserved here, 48 bases in frame from base 1. The germline V gene encodes CDR1 SQVTM and CDR2 ANQGSEA. This clonotype originated in a donor aged 10 to 29 with latent tuberculosis or without tuberculosis infection. The chain uses TRBV29-1 and TRBJ2-3, and TRBD2 aligns with 8 junction nucleotides. The sample was PBMCs. The DNA sequence follows: TGCAGCGGGAGCCCCTCACGGGGGGGCAGTGCAGATACGCAGTATTTT. It specifies CSGSPSRGGSADTQYF.